The source of this T cell receptor (beta chain) is a study of OX40 agonist ivuxolimab in advanced cancers. In the study overall: Ivuxolimab was a fully human IgG2 agonistic monoclonal antibody targeting the costimulatory receptor OX40 (CD134). Partial responses occurred in three dose-escalation patients, of whom one had hepatocellular carcinoma and two had cutaneous melanoma. Patients were allowed to have had prior anti-PD-1, anti-PD-L1 or anti-CTLA-4 therapy, and approximately 37% of the dose-escalation patients had been treated with checkpoint inhibitors. Intravenous ivuxolimab was administered to patients every 2 weeks at six dose levels: 0.01, 0.1, 0.3, 1.5, 3 and 10 mg/kg. A male proportion of 82.7% and a mean age of approximately 60 years, ranging from 23 to 79, were recorded for the dose-escalation cohort. Of the approximately 50 dose-escalation patients, hepatocellular carcinoma was present in around 19, melanoma in approximately 15, renal cell carcinoma in 9 and head and neck cancer in 9. The paper reports the monotherapy dose-escalation portion (N of about 54 patients) of the phase I ivuxolimab trial. Peripheral TCRbeta sequencing aimed to test whether ivuxolimab altered TCR sequence diversity and caused clonal T-cell expansion.

This clone occurred once. Its antigen specificity is not known. No clone much larger than this one lies a single base away; base qualities are absent. The cysteine opens and the phenylalanine closes a CDR3 of 16 amino acids. CDR3 DNA is the only sequence kept; it has 48 bases, read in frame from the first base. V sheds 0 bases and J sheds 0 bases, leaving 12 bases between their ends. From the germline V gene, CDR1 is SGHTA and CDR2 is FQGNSA. For sequencing of the TCRbeta CDR3 region, genomic DNA was extracted from the sorted cells. TCRbeta CDR3 regions were sequenced using the immunoSEQ Assay. The table was pulled from immuneACCESS by TCRdb, which kept in-frame rearrangements only. Such tables lose some clones; where checked, under half of the loss comes from unresolved V genes, and the rest has no known cause. This sample gives about 69,000 clones in total; around 90% of them show up just once. The top ten clones comprise 5.9% of the sample.

Patients with autoimmune disease history or receiving systemic immunosuppression were excluded from the trial. Peripheral blood for TCR sequencing was drawn from every dose cohort at baseline, at cycle 4 day 1 and at cycle 7 day 1. Samples were obtained from an open-label, multicenter, first-in-human phase I dose-escalation trial of ivuxolimab. Adults with locally advanced or metastatic melanoma, renal cell carcinoma, hepatocellular carcinoma or head and neck squamous cell carcinoma were enrolled in the trial. Before TCR sequencing, CD4+ T cells and CD8+ T cells from peripheral blood were sorted into separate populations. Study-wide findings and limitations: At doses of 0.1 to 3.0 mg/kg, clonal expansion of both CD4+ and CD8+ T cells in blood was seen between baseline and week 6. After ivuxolimab, CD8+ T cells had more expanded clones than CD4+ T cells on average. The antigen specificity of the peripheral T cells that underwent clonal expansion was not determined. In the 0.1-3.0 mg/kg groups, partial responders were among the patients with the lowest normalized peripheral clonal expansion, particularly in CD8+ T cells. Low levels of normalized T-cell clonal expansion were also seen in some patients who did not respond.

The chain uses TRBV7-2 and TRBJ2-7; the D call is possibly TRBD1 or TRBD2, each sharing 6 bases. Material: CD4+ or CD8+ T cells sorted from blood, obtained in a trial of the OX40 agonist ivuxolimab. This TCR derives from an adult with an advanced solid tumor such as melanoma, head and neck, liver or kidney cancer. At the DNA level, the sequence is TGTGCCAGCAGCTTAGCGGGGGGCTTTAGCTCCTACGAGCAGTACTTC. Translated, it reads CASSLAGGFSSYEQYF.